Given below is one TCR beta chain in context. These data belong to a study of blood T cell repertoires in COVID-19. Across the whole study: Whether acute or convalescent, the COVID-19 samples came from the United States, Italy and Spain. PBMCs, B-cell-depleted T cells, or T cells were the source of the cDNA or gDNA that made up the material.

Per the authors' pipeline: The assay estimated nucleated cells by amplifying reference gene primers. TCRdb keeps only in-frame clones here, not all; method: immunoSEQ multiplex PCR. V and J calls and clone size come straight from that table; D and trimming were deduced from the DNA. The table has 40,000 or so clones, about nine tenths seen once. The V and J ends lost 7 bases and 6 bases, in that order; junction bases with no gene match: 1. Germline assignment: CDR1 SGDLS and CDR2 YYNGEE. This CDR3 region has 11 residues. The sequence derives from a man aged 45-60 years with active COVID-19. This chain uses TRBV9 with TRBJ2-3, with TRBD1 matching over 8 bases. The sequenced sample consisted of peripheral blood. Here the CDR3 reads CASGDRDTQYF. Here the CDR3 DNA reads TGTGCCAGCGGGGACAGGGATACGCAGTATTTT. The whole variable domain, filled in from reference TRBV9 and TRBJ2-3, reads DSGVTQTPKHLITATGQRVTLRCSPRSGDLSVYWYQQSLDQGLQFLIQYYNGEERAKGNILERFSAQQFPDLHSELNLSSLELGDSALYFCASGDRDTQYFGPGTRLTVL.